The clone carrying this T cell receptor beta chain occurred a few times. The data derive from a study of identical twins. TCRdb re-analysed the 5' RACE reads in MiXCR, keeping a single row per CDR3 protein. Counted here are around 490,000 distinct CDR3 sequences, roughly an eighth occurring once; the ten biggest clones make up approximately 1%. Trimming left V 3 bases short and J 9 bases short, with 17 bases between. Germline V gives CDR1 SGHRS, CDR2 YFSETQ. CDR3 length equals 14 residues. The same sample was also studied in work on yellow fever vaccine responses in identical twins.

This chain joins TRBV5-1 and TRBJ2-3; no clear D gene. The source is a woman aged 18 to 35 in good health. Material: CD4+ T cells sorted from blood. DNA of the CDR3: TGCGCCAGCAGCTCGGTCCGGACCCAACCGACGCAGTATTTT. As protein: CASSSVRTQPTQYF. Using reference TRBV5-1 and TRBJ2-3 for the parts outside the CDR3, the full variable domain is KAGVTQTPRYLIKTRGQQVTLSCSPISGHRSVSWYQQTPGQGLQFLFEYFSETQRNKGNFPGRFSGRQFSNSRSEMNVSTLELGDSALYLCASSSVRTQPTQYFGPGTRLTVL.